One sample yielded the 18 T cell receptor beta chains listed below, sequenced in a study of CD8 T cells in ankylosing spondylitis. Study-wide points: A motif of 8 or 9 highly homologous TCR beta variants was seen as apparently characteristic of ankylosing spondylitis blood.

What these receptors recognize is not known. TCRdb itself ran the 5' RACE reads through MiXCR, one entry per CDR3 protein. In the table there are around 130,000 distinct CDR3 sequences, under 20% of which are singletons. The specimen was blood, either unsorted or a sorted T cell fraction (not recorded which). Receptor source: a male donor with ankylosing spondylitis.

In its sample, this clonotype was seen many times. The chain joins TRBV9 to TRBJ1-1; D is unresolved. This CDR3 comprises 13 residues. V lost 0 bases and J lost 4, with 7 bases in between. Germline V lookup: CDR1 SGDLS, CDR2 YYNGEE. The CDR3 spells CASSVALRTEAFF. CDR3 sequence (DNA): TGTGCCAGCAGCGTAGCATTGCGCACTGAAGCTTTCTTT.

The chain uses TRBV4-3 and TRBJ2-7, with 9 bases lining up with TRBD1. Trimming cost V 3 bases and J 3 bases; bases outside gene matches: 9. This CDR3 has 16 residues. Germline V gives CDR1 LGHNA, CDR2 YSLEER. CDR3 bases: TGCGCCAGCAGCCACGGCTCCACAGGGGGCTTCTACGAGCAGTACTTC. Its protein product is CASSHGSTGGFYEQYF.

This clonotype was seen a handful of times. The CDR3 coding sequence is TGTGCCAGCAGCGGGCAGGCTTCTGGGGCCAACGTCCTGACTTTC. It specifies CASSGQASGANVLTF. V and J are TRBV9 and TRBJ2-6; D is unclear. The V end lost 3 bases, the J end lost 1 base, and 8 bases lay between the germline ends. The CDR3 is 15 residues long. CDR1 and CDR2 from the germline V gene are SGDLS and YYNGEE. Using reference TRBV9 and TRBJ2-6 for the parts outside the CDR3, the full variable domain is DSGVTQTPKHLITATGQRVTLRCSPRSGDLSVYWYQQSLDQGLQFLIQYYNGEERAKGNILERFSAQQFPDLHSELNLSSLELGDSALYFCASSGQASGANVLTFGAGSRLTVL.

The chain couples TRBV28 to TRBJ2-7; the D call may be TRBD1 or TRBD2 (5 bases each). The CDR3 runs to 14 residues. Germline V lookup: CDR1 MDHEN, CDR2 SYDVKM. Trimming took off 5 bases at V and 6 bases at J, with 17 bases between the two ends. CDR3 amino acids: CASSGAEADPEQYF. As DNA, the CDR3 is TGTGCCAGCAGTGGGGCGGAGGCGGATCCCGAGCAGTACTTC.

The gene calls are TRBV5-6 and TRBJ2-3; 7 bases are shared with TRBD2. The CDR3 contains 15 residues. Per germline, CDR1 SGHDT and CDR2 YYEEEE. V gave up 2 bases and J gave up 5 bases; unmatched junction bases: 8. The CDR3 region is CASSFGGRDLDTQYF. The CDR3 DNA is TGTGCCAGCAGCTTCGGAGGGAGGGACTTAGATACGCAGTATTTT.

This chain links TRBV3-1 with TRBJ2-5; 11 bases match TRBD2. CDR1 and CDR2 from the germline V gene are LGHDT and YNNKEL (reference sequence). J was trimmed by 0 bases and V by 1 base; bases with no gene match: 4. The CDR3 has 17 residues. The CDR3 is CASSQGSSGRNQETQYF. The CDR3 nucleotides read TGTGCCAGCAGCCAAGGGTCTAGCGGGAGGAACCAAGAGACCCAGTACTTC.

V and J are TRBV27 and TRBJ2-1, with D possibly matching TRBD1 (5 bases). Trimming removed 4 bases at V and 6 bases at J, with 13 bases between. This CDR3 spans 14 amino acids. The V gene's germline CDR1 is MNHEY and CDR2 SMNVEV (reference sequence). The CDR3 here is CASSYSDSTNEQFF. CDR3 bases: TGTGCCAGCAGTTACTCCGACAGCACCAATGAGCAGTTCTTC.

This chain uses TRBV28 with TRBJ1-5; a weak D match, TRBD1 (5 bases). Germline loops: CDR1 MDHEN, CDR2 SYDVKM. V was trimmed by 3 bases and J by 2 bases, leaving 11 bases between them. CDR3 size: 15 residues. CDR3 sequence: CASSFRQRGNQPQHF. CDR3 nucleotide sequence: TGTGCCAGCAGTTTTCGACAGAGGGGCAATCAGCCCCAGCATTTT.

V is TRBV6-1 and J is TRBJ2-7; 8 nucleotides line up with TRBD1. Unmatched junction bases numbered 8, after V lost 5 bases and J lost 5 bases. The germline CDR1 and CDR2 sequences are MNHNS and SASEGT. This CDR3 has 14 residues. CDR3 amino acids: CASSPIRGHDEQYF. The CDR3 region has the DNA TGTGCCAGCAGTCCGATCAGGGGGCATGACGAGCAGTACTTC.

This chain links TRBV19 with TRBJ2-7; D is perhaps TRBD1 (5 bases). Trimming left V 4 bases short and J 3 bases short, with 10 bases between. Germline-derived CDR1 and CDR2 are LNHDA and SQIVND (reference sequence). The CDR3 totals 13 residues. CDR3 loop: CASSTGHLYEQYF. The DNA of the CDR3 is TGTGCCAGTAGTACTGGACATCTCTACGAGCAGTACTTC.

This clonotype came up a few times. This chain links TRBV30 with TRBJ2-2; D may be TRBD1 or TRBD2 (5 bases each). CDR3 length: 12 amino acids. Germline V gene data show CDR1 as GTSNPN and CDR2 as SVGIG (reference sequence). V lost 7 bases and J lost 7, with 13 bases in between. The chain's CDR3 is CASPGRFGELFF. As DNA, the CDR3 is TGTGCCTCCCCAGGGAGATTCGGGGAGCTGTTTTTT.

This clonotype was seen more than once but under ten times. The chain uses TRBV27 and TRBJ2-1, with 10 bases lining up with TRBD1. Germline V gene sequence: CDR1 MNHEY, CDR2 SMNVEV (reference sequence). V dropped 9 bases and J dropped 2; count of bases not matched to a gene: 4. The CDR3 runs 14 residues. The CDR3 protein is CASRTGGTYNEQFF. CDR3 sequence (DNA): TGTGCCAGTCGGACAGGGGGTACCTACAATGAGCAGTTCTTC.

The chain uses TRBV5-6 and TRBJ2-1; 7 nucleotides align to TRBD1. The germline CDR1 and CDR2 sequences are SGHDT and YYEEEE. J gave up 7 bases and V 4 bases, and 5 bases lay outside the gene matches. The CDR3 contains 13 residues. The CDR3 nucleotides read TGTGCCAGCAGCCCGGACAGGTTGAATGAGCAGTTCTTC. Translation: CASSPDRLNEQFF. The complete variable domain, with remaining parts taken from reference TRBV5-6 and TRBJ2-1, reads DAGVTQSPTHLIKTRGQQVTLRCSPKSGHDTVSWYQQALGQGPQFIFQYYEEEERQRGNFPDRFSGHQFPNYSSELNVNALLLGDSALYLCASSPDRLNEQFFGPGTRLTVL.

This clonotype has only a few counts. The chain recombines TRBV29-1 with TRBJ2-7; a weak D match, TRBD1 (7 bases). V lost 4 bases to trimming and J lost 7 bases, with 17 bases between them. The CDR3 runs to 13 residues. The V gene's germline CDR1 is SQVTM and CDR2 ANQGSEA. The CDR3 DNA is TGCAGCGTTGTCACAGGGGAGGCGAGTGAGCAGTACTTC. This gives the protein CSVVTGEASEQYF.

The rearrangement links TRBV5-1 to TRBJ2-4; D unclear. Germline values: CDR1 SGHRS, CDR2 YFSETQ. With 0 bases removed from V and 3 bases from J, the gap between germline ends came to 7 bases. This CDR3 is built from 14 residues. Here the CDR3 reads CASSLGSNKNIQYF. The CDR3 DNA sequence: TGCGCCAGCAGCTTGGGCTCGAACAAAAACATTCAGTACTTC.

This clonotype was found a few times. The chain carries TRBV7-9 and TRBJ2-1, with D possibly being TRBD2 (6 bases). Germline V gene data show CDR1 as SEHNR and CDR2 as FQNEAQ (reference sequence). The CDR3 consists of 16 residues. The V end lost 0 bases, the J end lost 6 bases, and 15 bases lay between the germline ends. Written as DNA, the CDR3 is TGTGCCAGCAGCTTAGCCGTTTTAGCGGAGCCCAATGAGCAGTTCTTC. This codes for CASSLAVLAEPNEQFF.

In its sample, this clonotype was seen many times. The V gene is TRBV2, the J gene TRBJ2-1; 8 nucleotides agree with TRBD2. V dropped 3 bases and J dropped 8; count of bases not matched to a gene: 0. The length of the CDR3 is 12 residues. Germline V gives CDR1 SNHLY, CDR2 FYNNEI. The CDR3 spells CASSDGGDEQFF. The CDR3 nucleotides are TGTGCCAGCAGTGACGGGGGGGATGAGCAGTTCTTC.

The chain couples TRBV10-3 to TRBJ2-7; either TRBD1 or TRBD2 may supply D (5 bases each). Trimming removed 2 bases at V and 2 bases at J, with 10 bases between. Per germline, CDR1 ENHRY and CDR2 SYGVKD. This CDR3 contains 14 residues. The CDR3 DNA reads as TGTGCCATCAGTGAGGCCTGGGGGACCTACGAGCAGTACTTC. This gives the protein CAISEAWGTYEQYF.